This passage covers 19 T cell receptor beta chains from one sample sequenced in a study of cytomegalovirus exposure and HLA in healthy donors. 60 Vbeta and 13 Jbeta primers were used in PCR. TCRdb's table, derived via immunoSEQ multiplex PCR, lists solely in-frame clones and lacks some. This sample has about 200,000 clones; roughly 73% occur once, and the top ten carry around 2.2%. Specimen: PBMCs. Receptors were obtained from a woman in her 30s in good health and CMV-seropositive.

The CDR3, as DNA: TGTGCCTGGAGGGTGTCTGGGGCTAACAATAATTCACCCCTCCACTTT. Translated: CAWRVSGANNNSPLHF. The J gene is TRBJ1-6, the V gene TRBV30; D might be TRBD1 (5 bases). Trimming stripped 3 bases from V and 5 bases from J, with 17 bases between. The germline V gene has CDR1 GTSNPN and CDR2 SVGIG (reference sequence). The length of the CDR3 is 16 residues.

The rearrangement joins TRBV6-6 to TRBJ1-1; 8 bases match TRBD1. Trimming took 5 bases from V and 7 from J; bases not matched to a gene: 12. CDR1 is MNHNY and CDR2 is SVGAGI in the germline V gene (reference sequence). The CDR3 totals 15 residues. Written as DNA, the CDR3 is TGTGCCAGCAGTCGCACGACAGGGGCCGTGGGTGAAGCTTTCTTT. Its protein is CASSRTTGAVGEAFF.

The chain has TRBV6-5 and TRBJ1-6; TRBD1 aligns across 11 bases. This CDR3 region has 14 residues. V dropped 6 bases and J dropped 9; count of bases not matched to a gene: 4. The germline gives CDR1 MNHEY, CDR2 SVGAGI. The CDR3 sequence is CASRLGQGGSPLHF. The CDR3 DNA is TGTGCCAGCAGGCTGGGACAGGGGGGTTCACCCCTCCACTTT.

The chain joins TRBV4-2 to TRBJ1-4; the D gene is possibly TRBD1 (6 bases). Germline CDR1 LGHNA, CDR2 YNFKEQ. The CDR3 loop spans 16 amino acids. Trimming took off 0 bases at V and 8 bases at J, with 16 bases between the two ends. The CDR3 spells CASSQEGGVSREKLFF. The CDR3 DNA is TGTGCCAGCAGCCAAGAAGGGGGGGTTTCGAGAGAAAAACTGTTTTTT.

This rearrangement joins TRBV6-1 to TRBJ2-3, with TRBD2 matching over 8 bases. The germline gives CDR1 MNHNS, CDR2 SASEGT. The ends lost 5 bases at V and 3 bases at J; junction bases unmatched: 4. The CDR3 covers 14 residues. The CDR3 DNA is TGTGCCAGCAGTCTCGGGGGGGGTACAGATACGCAGTATTTT. Protein product: CASSLGGGTDTQYF.

Here the CDR3 reads CSARARETQYF. CDR3 sequence (DNA): TGCAGTGCTAGAGCTAGAGAGACCCAGTACTTC. This chain joins TRBV20-1 and TRBJ2-5; D unclear. CDR1 is DFQATT, CDR2 SNEGSKA, per germline (reference sequence). The CDR3 sequence is 11 residues long. Trimming removed 1 base from V and 4 bases from J, with 4 bases in between.

The genes are TRBV5-6 and TRBJ2-7; 12 nucleotides line up with TRBD2. V lost 0 bases to trimming and J lost 6 bases; unmatched junction nucleotides: 4. This CDR3 spans 15 amino acids. Germline V gene data show CDR1 as SGHDT and CDR2 as YYEEEE. In DNA form, the CDR3 reads TGTGCCAGCAGCTTGGTGGGACTAGCGGGTTCCGAGCAGTACTTC. Residues: CASSLVGLAGSEQYF.

The rearrangement uses TRBV9 and TRBJ2-5; no definite D call. This CDR3 comprises 13 residues. The germline V gene encodes CDR1 SGDLS and CDR2 YYNGEE. The V gene lost 0 bases and the J gene lost 4 bases, with 7 bases spanning the gap. The DNA for the CDR3 is TGTGCCAGCAGCGTAGCAGTTTTAGAGACCCAGTACTTC. As protein: CASSVAVLETQYF.

V and J are TRBV7-2 and TRBJ1-4; 7 bases align to TRBD1. Germline CDR1 and CDR2: SGHTA and FQGNSA. This CDR3 spans 13 amino acids. V trimming: 0 bases; J trimming: 10 bases; junction bases outside the gene matches: 2. CDR3 DNA: TGTGCCAGCAGCTTAGCCACAGGGGTAAAACTGTTTTTT. Translating it yields CASSLATGVKLFF.

This chain links TRBV14 with TRBJ2-7, with 7 bases lining up with TRBD2. Germline-derived CDR1 and CDR2 are SGHDN and FVKESK. The ends lost 2 bases at V and 2 bases at J; junction bases unmatched: 6. The CDR3 consists of 15 residues. The CDR3 protein is CASSQSSGPTYEQYF. The CDR3, as DNA: TGTGCCAGCAGCCAATCTAGCGGCCCAACCTACGAGCAGTACTTC.

The CDR3 here is CASSSRVMDTEAFF. CDR3 coding DNA: TGTGCCAGCAGCTCCAGGGTCATGGACACTGAAGCTTTCTTT. The V and J genes are TRBV2 and TRBJ1-1; TRBD1 might be the D (5 bases). Germline-derived CDR1 and CDR2 are SNHLY and FYNNEI. The CDR3 consists of 14 residues. V was trimmed by 6 bases and J by 3 bases, leaving 14 bases between them.

The chain combines TRBV28 with TRBJ1-4; 9 bases are shared with TRBD1. The CDR3 has 15 amino acids. Germline CDR1 and CDR2: MDHEN and SYDVKM. V lost 4 bases and J lost 6; bases outside the gene matches: 6. The CDR3 DNA is TGTGCCAGCAGTTCCTCGGGACAGGGCTATGAAAAACTGTTTTTT. It yields the protein CASSSSGQGYEKLFF. The complete variable domain, with remaining parts taken from reference TRBV28 and TRBJ1-4, reads DVKVTQSSRYLVKRTGEKVFLECVQDMDHENMFWYRQDPGLGLRLIYFSYDVKMKEKGDIPEGYSVSREKKERFSLILESASTNQTSMYLCASSSSGQGYEKLFFGSGTQLSVL.

This chain links TRBV28 with TRBJ2-7; D not resolved. V gave up 1 base and J gave up 6 bases, with 4 bases separating them. Germline assignment: CDR1 MDHEN and CDR2 SYDVKM. The CDR3 covers 11 residues. In DNA form, the CDR3 reads TGTGCCAGCAGTTTATCTCTCGAGCAGTACTTC. This sequence encodes CASSLSLEQYF.

This clone was counted only a few times. The chain has TRBV2 and TRBJ2-5; the D is unclear. There are 14 residues in the CDR3. The V end lost 2 bases, the J end lost 2 bases, and 9 bases lay between the germline ends. Germline V gene lookup returns CDR1 SNHLY and CDR2 FYNNEI. Here the CDR3 DNA reads TGTGCCAGCAGTGAAATTTCACAGCAAGAGACCCAGTACTTC. This codes for CASSEISQQETQYF.

The V call is TRBV14, the J call TRBJ2-4; weak D call: TRBD1 (6 bases). Trimming left V 4 bases short and J 8 bases short, with 15 bases between. This CDR3 spans 14 amino acids. The germline gives CDR1 SGHDN, CDR2 FVKESK. In DNA, the CDR3 is TGTGCCAGCAGCCCGACAGGCAAAGGGGACATTCAGTACTTC. Protein sequence: CASSPTGKGDIQYF.

This chain links TRBV4-1 with TRBJ2-7; 7 positions match TRBD2. The germline V gene has CDR1 MGHRA and CDR2 YSYEKL. The trim removed 2 bases at V and 0 bases at J, leaving 7 bases unmatched. The CDR3 spans 16 residues. In nucleotides, the CDR3 is TGCGCCAGCAGCCAACAAGGGCAGCGGGACTCCTACGAGCAGTACTTC. Translation: CASSQQGQRDSYEQYF.

The chain employs TRBV19 and TRBJ2-1; D is possibly TRBD2 (6 bases). This CDR3 is built from 16 residues. The V gene lost 5 bases and the J gene lost 7 bases, with 21 bases spanning the gap. CDR1 and CDR2 (germline): LNHDA, SQIVND (reference sequence). The CDR3, as DNA: TGTGCCAGTAGTCCTAAGGGACTCCTCTTGATAAATGAGCAGTTCTTC. Its translation is CASSPKGLLLINEQFF.

This chain connects TRBV18 to TRBJ1-5; possibly TRBD1 for D (6 bases). The CDR3 is made up of 13 amino acids. The germline V gene has CDR1 KGHSH and CDR2 LQKENI. V shed 4 bases and J shed 3 bases, with 7 bases lying between them. The CDR3 DNA is TGTGCCAGCTCACGGGACACCAATCAGCCCCAGCATTTT. It yields the protein CASSRDTNQPQHF. Complete variable domain (other parts from reference TRBV18 and TRBJ1-5): NAGVMQNPRHLVRRRGQEARLRCSPMKGHSHVYWYRQLPEEGLKFMVYLQKENIIDESGMPKERFSAEFPKEGPSILRIQQVVRGDSAAYFCASSRDTNQPQHFGDGTRLSIL.

The J gene is TRBJ1-1, the V gene TRBV27; D is unresolved. The length of the CDR3 is 14 residues. Germline V CDR1 and CDR2: MNHEY, SMNVEV (reference sequence). Trimming left V 2 bases short and J 4 bases short, with 11 bases between. CDR3 sequence reads: CASSLRVAGTEAFF. In DNA, the CDR3 is TGTGCCAGCAGTTTACGGGTCGCCGGCACTGAAGCTTTCTTT.